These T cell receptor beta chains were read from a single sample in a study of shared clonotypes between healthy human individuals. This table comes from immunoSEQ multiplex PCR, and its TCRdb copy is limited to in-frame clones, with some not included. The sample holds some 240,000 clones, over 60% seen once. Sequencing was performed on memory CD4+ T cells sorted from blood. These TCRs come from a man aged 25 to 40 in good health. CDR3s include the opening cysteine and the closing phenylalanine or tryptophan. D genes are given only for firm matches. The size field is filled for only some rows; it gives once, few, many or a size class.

cdr3_nt: TGTGCCAGCAGCCGTAGTGGCGGGAGGGCCGGGGAGACCCAGTACTTC; cdr3_aa: CASSRSGGRAGETQYF; d_call: TRBD2; v_call: TRBV28; j_call: TRBJ2-5; clone_size: once
cdr3_nt: TGCGCCAGCAGCACGGGCATCTACGAGCAGTACTTC; cdr3_aa: CASSTGIYEQYF; d_call: NA; v_call: TRBV5-1; j_call: TRBJ2-7; clone_size: NA
cdr3_nt: TGTGCCAGCAGCTTCCCGGGACAGGGGTCGAATGAGCAGTTCTTC; cdr3_aa: CASSFPGQGSNEQFF; d_call: TRBD1; v_call: TRBV5-6; j_call: TRBJ2-1; clone_size: NA
cdr3_nt: TGTGCCAGCAGCTTGACAGGGGGCTACAATGAGCAGTTCTTC; cdr3_aa: CASSLTGGYNEQFF; d_call: TRBD1; v_call: TRBV7-9; j_call: TRBJ2-1; clone_size: once
cdr3_nt: TGTGCCACCAGCAGAGGCGGCGGGAACTACGAGCAGTACTTC; cdr3_aa: CATSRGGGNYEQYF; d_call: NA; v_call: TRBV15; j_call: TRBJ2-7; clone_size: NA
cdr3_nt: TGTGCCAGCAGCTTCAGTGGGGAGACCCAGTACTTC; cdr3_aa: CASSFSGETQYF; d_call: NA; v_call: TRBV11-3; j_call: TRBJ2-5; clone_size: NA
cdr3_nt: TGTGCCAGCAGTTCCGGGACAGGGCGCAATGAGCAGTTCTTC; cdr3_aa: CASSSGTGRNEQFF; d_call: TRBD1; v_call: TRBV28; j_call: TRBJ2-1; clone_size: NA
cdr3_nt: TGCAGCGTTGATCCCCCCGAACAGATTAGAGAGCGGGAGGGCCGTCACACCGGGGAGCTGTTTTTT; cdr3_aa: CSVDPPEQIREREGRHTGELFF; d_call: TRBD2; v_call: TRBV29-1; j_call: TRBJ2-2; clone_size: many
cdr3_nt: TGTGCCAGCAGCTCATTCACGACAGGGGGGAGAAACTATGGCTACACCTTC; cdr3_aa: CASSSFTTGGRNYGYTF; d_call: TRBD1; v_call: TRBV7-8; j_call: TRBJ1-2; clone_size: NA
cdr3_nt: TGTGCCAGCAGCCTCCTAGCGGGAGGCACCGGGGAGCTGTTTTTT; cdr3_aa: CASSLLAGGTGELFF; d_call: TRBD2; v_call: TRBV27; j_call: TRBJ2-2; clone_size: NA
cdr3_nt: TGTGCCAGCAGCTACACCGGGACTAGCGGGAATGAGCAGTTCTTC; cdr3_aa: CASSYTGTSGNEQFF; d_call: TRBD2; v_call: TRBV5-8; j_call: TRBJ2-1; clone_size: few
cdr3_nt: TGTGCCAGCACGATGGGGGAAATGCGCGAGCAGTACTTC; cdr3_aa: CASTMGEMREQYF; d_call: NA; v_call: TRBV6-1; j_call: TRBJ2-7; clone_size: NA
cdr3_nt: TGCGCCAGCAGCCCCGGGACTAGGGAGTCGGATACGCAGTATTTT; cdr3_aa: CASSPGTRESDTQYF; d_call: TRBD2; v_call: TRBV5-1; j_call: TRBJ2-3; clone_size: once